This is a list of T cell receptor beta chains from one sample in a study of blood T cell repertoires in COVID-19. This table comes from immunoSEQ multiplex PCR, and its TCRdb copy is limited to in-frame clones, with some not included. Among about 410,000 clones listed, approximately 91% were seen once. Source material: peripheral blood. These receptors were taken from a woman aged 40 to 55 with COVID-19, enrolled during active disease. Each CDR3 is given with its conserved first and last residue. D genes are given only for firm matches. The size entry is marked missing in some rows and otherwise reads once, few, many or a size class.

TRBV6-5	TRBJ2-3	TRBD2	once	CATGTSGLTDTQYF	TGTGCCACCGGGACTAGCGGTTTAACAGATACGCAGTATTTT
TRBV3-1/TRBV3-2	TRBJ1-1	TRBD1	NA	CASSQSGTGAEAFF	TGTGCCAGCAGCCAATCCGGGACAGGGGCTGAAGCTTTCTTT
TRBV5-1	TRBJ1-1	NA	NA	CASSISGEGTEAFF	TGCGCCAGCAGCATATCAGGGGAGGGGACTGAAGCTTTCTTT
TRBV27	TRBJ2-7	NA	NA	CASSPGLYSSYEQYF	TGTGCCAGCAGTCCTGGACTGTATAGCTCCTACGAGCAGTACTTC
TRBV4-3	TRBJ2-5	NA	NA	CASSQAPGQHQETQYF	TGCGCCAGCAGCCAAGCGCCAGGACAGCACCAAGAGACCCAGTACTTC
TRBV14	TRBJ1-1	NA	once	CASSPWGRGNTEAFF	TGTGCCAGCAGCCCATGGGGGCGTGGGAACACTGAAGCTTTCTTT
TRBV30	TRBJ1-5	TRBD1	NA	CAWSPVGTGKNQPQHF	TGTGCCTGGAGTCCTGTCGGGACAGGAAAGAATCAGCCCCAGCATTTT
TRBV28	TRBJ2-7	TRBD2	NA	CASLPLWTSGRVESYEQYF	TGTGCCAGTTTGCCCCTTTGGACTAGCGGGAGGGTTGAGTCCTACGAGCAGTACTTC
TRBV29-1	TRBJ1-1	NA	NA	CSVVRVTEAFF	TGCAGCGTTGTCCGCGTCACTGAAGCTTTCTTT
TRBV9	TRBJ1-3	TRBD1	NA	CASSALSTGLAGNTIYF	TGTGCCAGCAGCGCCCTTTCGACAGGGTTAGCTGGAAACACCATATATTTT
TRBV20-1	TRBJ1-1	TRBD1	NA	CSASANRGAFF	TGCAGTGCTAGCGCCAACAGGGGAGCTTTCTTT
TRBV28	TRBJ2-3	TRBD1	NA	CASSPPGQTQYF	TGTGCCAGCAGTCCCCCGGGACAGACGCAGTATTTT
TRBV3-1/TRBV3-2	TRBJ2-1	TRBD2	NA	CASTGRERQQFF	TGTGCCAGCACGGGGCGGGAGCGGCAGCAGTTCTTC
TRBV12-5	TRBJ2-3	TRBD2	NA	CASGKPGTTTDTQYF	TGTGCTAGTGGAAAACCCGGGACTACAACAGATACGCAGTATTTT
TRBV25-1	TRBJ2-3	TRBD1	NA	CASSVTGADTQYF	TGTGCCAGCAGTGTAACAGGGGCCGATACGCAGTATTTT
TRBV2	TRBJ1-1	NA	few	CASSGGTKLGDTEAFF	TGTGCCAGCAGTGGGGGTACCAAGTTAGGGGACACTGAAGCTTTCTTT
TRBV5-5	TRBJ2-5	TRBD1	NA	CASSPWDRVGETQYF	TGTGCCAGCAGCCCATGGGACAGGGTGGGAGAGACCCAGTACTTC
TRBV27	TRBJ1-1	NA	once	CASSLIQGNTEAFF	TGTGCCAGCAGTTTAATACAGGGGAACACTGAAGCTTTCTTT
TRBV28	TRBJ1-1	NA	NA	CASSRGGRSNTEAFF	TGTGCCAGCAGTAGGGGGGGGCGGTCGAACACTGAAGCTTTCTTT
TRBV28	TRBJ1-2	TRBD1	NA	CASSLAGQTNYGYTF	TGTGCCAGCAGTTTAGCGGGACAGACTAACTATGGCTACACCTTC
TRBV30	TRBJ2-3	TRBD2	NA	CAWSGLLAVTDTQYF	TGTGCCTGGAGTGGTTTACTAGCGGTCACAGATACGCAGTATTTT
TRBV2	TRBJ1-2	NA	NA	CASGRAAGGYTF	TGTGCCAGCGGCAGGGCCGCAGGAGGCTACACCTTC
TRBV14	TRBJ1-2	TRBD1	NA	CASSKGQVYGYTF	TGTGCCAGCAGCAAGGGACAGGTCTATGGCTACACCTTC
TRBV27	TRBJ1-4	NA	once	CASSSRTESLTEKLFF	TGTGCCAGCAGTTCACGGACAGAAAGCCTAACTGAAAAACTGTTTTTT
TRBV18	TRBJ1-2	NA	NA	CASSTMGGTFAEDGYTF	TGTGCCAGCTCGACTATGGGAGGGACCTTTGCTGAGGATGGCTACACCTTC
TRBV11-2	TRBJ1-5	NA	NA	CASSLDQGLNQPQHF	TGTGCCAGCAGCTTAGACCAGGGACTCAATCAGCCCCAGCATTTT
TRBV7-9	TRBJ1-6	NA	NA	CASSLVGDNSPLHF	TGTGCCAGCAGCTTGGTAGGGGATAATTCACCCCTCCACTTT
TRBV11-1	TRBJ1-2	TRBD1	NA	CASNPGQGNYGYTF	TGTGCCAGCAATCCTGGACAGGGGAACTATGGCTACACCTTC
TRBV30	TRBJ1-1	NA	NA	CAWSVLAGRKTEAFF	TGTGCCTGGAGTGTACTAGCGGGGAGGAAAACTGAAGCTTTCTTT
TRBV5-1	TRBJ1-2	NA	NA	CASSLAGGGYYGYTF	TGCGCCAGCAGCTTGGCTGGGGGCGGATATTATGGCTACACCTTC
TRBV7-2	TRBJ1-3	NA	NA	CASSLVSGSGNTIYF	TGTGCCAGCAGCTTAGTGAGCGGCTCTGGAAACACCATATATTTT
TRBV2	TRBJ1-3	NA	NA	CASSGNSGNTIYF	TGTGCCAGCAGCGGTAACTCTGGAAACACCATATATTTT
TRBV6-6	TRBJ2-7	NA	once	CASTPPGTYEQYF	TGTGCCAGCACTCCCCCGGGGACCTACGAGCAGTACTTC
TRBV7-3	TRBJ2-3	NA	NA	CASSLRWSISSTDTQYF	TGTGCCAGCAGCTTGAGGTGGAGCATCTCGAGCACAGATACGCAGTATTTT
TRBV15	TRBJ2-1	TRBD1	NA	CATSRDSGTGGSEQFF	TGTGCCACCAGCAGAGATTCTGGGACAGGGGGATCTGAGCAGTTCTTC
TRBV10-3	TRBJ1-5	NA	NA	CAISEQGRDQPQHF	TGTGCCATCAGTGAGCAGGGGAGAGATCAGCCCCAGCATTTT
TRBV11-2	TRBJ1-2	NA	NA	CASSLEGRGGYTF	TGTGCCAGCAGCTTAGAAGGGAGAGGTGGCTACACCTTC
TRBV11-1	TRBJ1-4	NA	NA	CASSQDSLNEKLFF	TGTGCCAGCAGTCAAGACAGTTTGAATGAAAAACTGTTTTTT
TRBV5-1	TRBJ1-3	NA	NA	CASSLGSGSSGNTIYF	TGCGCCAGCAGCTTGGGTTCGGGGAGCTCTGGAAACACCATATATTTT
TRBV6-5	TRBJ1-1	NA	NA	CASSYSGGNTEAFF	TGTGCCAGCAGTTACTCGGGGGGGAACACTGAAGCTTTCTTT
TRBV5-1	TRBJ2-7	TRBD1	NA	CASSWAGQGLYEQYF	TGCGCCAGCAGCTGGGCGGGACAGGGGCTCTACGAGCAGTACTTC
TRBV6-1	TRBJ1-3	NA	NA	CASSEAATGNSGNTIYF	TGTGCCAGCAGTGAAGCGGCAACAGGGAATTCTGGAAACACCATATATTTT
TRBV28	TRBJ2-7	NA	NA	CASSSTRAQYF	TGTGCCAGCAGTTCCACTAGAGCGCAGTACTTC
TRBV9	TRBJ2-7	NA	NA	CASSVGLYGGDYEQYF	TGTGCCAGCAGCGTAGGTTTGTACGGAGGAGACTACGAGCAGTACTTC
TRBV28	TRBJ1-2	NA	NA	CASSLVASLAGYTF	TGTGCCAGCAGTTTGGTAGCCAGTCTAGCTGGCTACACCTTC
TRBV5-5	TRBJ2-1	TRBD2	once	CASSPGTSGRFHNEQFF	TGTGCCAGCAGCCCGGGGACTAGCGGGAGATTCCACAATGAGCAGTTCTTC
TRBV6-1	TRBJ1-6	NA	NA	CASSEAQGDNSPLHF	TGTGCCAGCAGTGAAGCGCAGGGCGATAATTCACCCCTCCACTTT
TRBV27	TRBJ2-1	TRBD1	NA	CASSPGTAVYNEQFF	TGTGCCAGCAGTCCCGGGACAGCGGTATACAATGAGCAGTTCTTC
TRBV18	TRBJ2-7	TRBD1	NA	CASSLVAGTGVHEQYF	TGTGCCAGCTCCCTCGTCGCTGGGACAGGGGTCCACGAGCAGTACTTC
TRBV30	TRBJ1-2	TRBD1	NA	CAWSVGTGGGYGYTF	TGTGCCTGGAGTGTAGGGACAGGGGGCGGCTATGGCTACACCTTC